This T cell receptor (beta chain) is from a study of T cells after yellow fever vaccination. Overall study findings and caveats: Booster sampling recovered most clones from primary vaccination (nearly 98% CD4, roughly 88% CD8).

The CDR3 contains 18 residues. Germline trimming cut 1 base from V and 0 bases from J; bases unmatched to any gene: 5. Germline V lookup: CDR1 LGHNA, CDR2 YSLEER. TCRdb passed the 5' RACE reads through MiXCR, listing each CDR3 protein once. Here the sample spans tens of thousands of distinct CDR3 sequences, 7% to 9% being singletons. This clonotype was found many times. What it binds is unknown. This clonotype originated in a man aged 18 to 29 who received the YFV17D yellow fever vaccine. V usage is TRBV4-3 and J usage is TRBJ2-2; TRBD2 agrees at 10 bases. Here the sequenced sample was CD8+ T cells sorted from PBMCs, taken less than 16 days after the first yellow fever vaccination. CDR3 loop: CASSQAKRGGPNTGELFF. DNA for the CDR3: TGCGCCAGCAGCCAAGCAAAGCGGGGGGGCCCGAACACCGGGGAGCTGTTTTTT.